This T cell receptor beta chain is from a study of T-cell memory formation after mild COVID-19. TCRdb reprocessed the 5' RACE reads via MiXCR and lists one record per CDR3 protein. Of roughly 110,000 distinct CDR3 sequences detected, about 24% appear once; the ten largest clones hold about two fifths. CDR1 DFQATT and CDR2 SNEGSKA come from the germline V gene (reference sequence). The CDR3 is 14 residues long. Trimming removed 0 bases at V and 5 bases at J, with 12 bases between. Sequenced sample: PBMCs or a T cell subset sorted from them (not recorded which). The TCR originated in a man between 18 and 35 years old who had mild COVID-19 (a few samples of this study predate the infection). Cell type and time point are not known. The gene calls are TRBV20-1 and TRBJ2-3, with a weak D call TRBD2 (6 bases). This CDR3 reads CSARDLREEDTQYF. For the CDR3, the DNA is TGCAGTGCTAGAGATCTCAGGGAGGAAGATACGCAGTATTTT.